This TCR beta chain originates from a study of blood T cell repertoires in COVID-19. Study-wide background: Spain, Italy and the United States supplied samples that represented acute and convalescent COVID-19. From T cells, B-cell-depleted T cells, or PBMCs came the material, which was cDNA or gDNA.

Method: immunoSEQ multiplex PCR; TCRdb's copy keeps in-frame clones and lacks some. The sample has hundreds of thousands of clones, roughly 90% seen once; the top ten hold roughly 0.87%. The junction had 6 bases not matched to a gene; V was cut back by 3 bases and J by 4 bases. Per germline, CDR1 KGHDR and CDR2 SFDVKD. CDR3 length equals 16 residues. The V and J genes are TRBV24-1 and TRBJ2-2; 8 bases map to TRBD2. The source of this sequence is a man younger than 35 with COVID-19, enrolled during active disease. The sample consisted of peripheral blood. This CDR3 reads CATSDPGLGATGELFF. The CDR3 DNA is TGTGCCACCAGTGATCCGGGACTAGGGGCCACCGGGGAGCTGTTTTTT.